The 28 T cell receptor beta chains in this list originate from one sample, sequenced in a study of a mutant IDH1 vaccine in newly diagnosed glioma. Time point defined: baseline, week 1 (first vaccination visit). Treatment indicated: pre-vaccination baseline after standard-of-care therapy. Libraries were prepared by immunoSEQ multiplex PCR; TCRdb keeps only in-frame clonotypes and omits some of them. Altogether over 80,000 clones are present, around 90% being singletons, with the ten largest covering less than 0.65%. The specimen was PBMCs, collected from a glioma patient treated with radiotherapy, temozolomide or both. Receptors were obtained from a woman in her 50s with glioma.

The chain has TRBV11-2 and TRBJ2-7; the match to TRBD2 covers 7 bases. V was pared by 5 bases and J by 2 bases, with 9 bases of the junction left unmatched. The CDR3 has 15 amino acids. Germline V gene data show CDR1 as SGHAT and CDR2 as FQNNGV. CDR3 sequence: CASSPVGAGAYEQYF. Written as DNA, the CDR3 is TGTGCCAGCAGCCCAGTCGGGGCGGGAGCCTACGAGCAGTACTTC. Together with reference TRBV11-2 and TRBJ2-7, the CDR3 gives the full variable domain: EAGVAQSPRYKIIEKRQSVAFWCNPISGHATLYWYQQILGQGPKLLIQFQNNGVVDDSQLPKDRFSAERLKGVDSTLKIQPAKLEDSAVYLCASSPVGAGAYEQYFGPGTRLTVT.

J is TRBJ2-1 and V is TRBV19; tentatively, D is TRBD1 (6 bases). Germline V CDR1 and CDR2: LNHDA, SQIVND (reference sequence). CDR3 length: 14 residues. Between the trimmed V and J ends, which lost 7 bases and 2 bases, there was a span of 12 bases. The CDR3 spells CASTEGGTYNEQFF. For the CDR3, the DNA is TGTGCCAGTACTGAAGGGGGAACCTACAATGAGCAGTTCTTC. Together with reference TRBV19 and TRBJ2-1, the CDR3 gives the full variable domain: DGGITQSPKYLFRKEGQNVTLSCEQNLNHDAMYWYRQDPGQGLRLIYYSQIVNDFQKGDIAEGYSVSREKKESFPLTVTSAQKNPTAFYLCASTEGGTYNEQFFGPGTRLTVL.

This clone has only one observation. The chain links TRBV28 to TRBJ2-1, with D perhaps assigned TRBD1 or TRBD2 (5 bases each). Germline CDR1 reads MDHEN; CDR2 reads SYDVKM. CDR3 length: 15 residues. V was cut by 7 bases and J by 4 bases, with 17 bases left in between. The CDR3 sequence is CASIPRDRAYNEQFF. The CDR3, as DNA: TGTGCCAGCATCCCCCGGGACCGTGCTTACAATGAGCAGTTCTTC.

V gene TRBV2 combines with J gene TRBJ2-1; tentatively, D is TRBD1 (5 bases). The CDR3 is made up of 16 amino acids. V lost 11 bases and J 2 bases, leaving 22 bases between the germline ends. CDR1 SNHLY and CDR2 FYNNEI come from the germline V gene. The CDR3 sequence is CALTEESRTPYNEQFF. The DNA for the CDR3 is TGTGCCCTCACAGAGGAGTCACGGACACCCTACAATGAGCAGTTCTTC.

This chain connects TRBV5-1 to TRBJ2-2; a weak D match, TRBD1 (6 bases). CDR1 is SGHRS and CDR2 is YFSETQ in the germline V gene. The V end was cut by 9 bases, the J end by 3 bases, with 15 bases between. The CDR3 spans 14 residues. CDR3 region: CATRGILDTGELFF. In DNA form, the CDR3 reads TGCGCCACCAGGGGAATTTTGGACACCGGGGAGCTGTTTTTT.

The chain has TRBV11-2 and TRBJ2-7; 7 nucleotides line up with TRBD2. The germline gives CDR1 SGHAT, CDR2 FQNNGV. The CDR3 is 14 residues long. After removal of 1 base from V and 4 bases from J, the junction contained 4 bases not matched to a gene. In DNA form, the CDR3 reads TGTGCCAGCAGCTTAGTGGGCGGGAGTTACGAGCAGTACTTC. Translating gives CASSLVGGSYEQYF.

The chain carries TRBV27 and TRBJ1-1, with D maybe TRBD1 (6 bases). The V gene lost 2 bases and the J gene lost 3 bases, with 19 bases spanning the gap. This CDR3 is 17 amino acids long. Germline-derived CDR1 and CDR2 are MNHEY and SMNVEV (reference sequence). The CDR3 sequence is CASSLRPGTFSYTEAFF. The CDR3 coding sequence is TGTGCCAGCAGTTTACGTCCCGGGACATTTTCCTACACTGAAGCTTTCTTT.

This chain joins TRBV18 and TRBJ1-2, with unresolved D. V was cut by 0 bases and J by 6 bases, with 17 bases left in between. CDR3 length equals 16 residues. In germline, CDR1 is KGHSH, CDR2 LQKENI. The CDR3 DNA is TGTGCCAGCTCACCACCGGTGGACGCGGGTATGGATGGCTACACCTTC. It yields the protein CASSPPVDAGMDGYTF.

This clone was seen a single time. The rearrangement uses TRBV5-1 and TRBJ1-4; 9 nucleotides match TRBD1. With 4 bases clipped from V and 5 bases from J, the junction kept 3 bases outside the gene matches. The CDR3 is 14 residues long. Germline assignment: CDR1 SGHRS and CDR2 YFSETQ. This CDR3 reads CASSLGQGNEKLFF. CDR3 sequence (DNA): TGCGCCAGCAGCCTCGGACAGGGGAATGAAAAACTGTTTTTT.

V is TRBV5-6 and J is TRBJ2-5, with D possibly called TRBD1 or TRBD2 (5 bases each). The CDR3 runs 13 residues. V was trimmed by 1 base and J by 5 bases, leaving 9 bases between them. Germline assignment: CDR1 SGHDT and CDR2 YYEEEE. CDR3 residues: CASSLRWGETQYF. The CDR3, as DNA: TGTGCCAGCAGCTTGAGGTGGGGGGAGACCCAGTACTTC.

This CDR3 reads CASSPGDSSSYEQYF. The CDR3 DNA sequence: TGTGCCAGCAGCCCGGGGGACTCCAGCTCCTACGAGCAGTACTTC. The V and J genes are TRBV5-5 and TRBJ2-7; weak D call: TRBD2 (6 bases). The germline CDR1 and CDR2 sequences are SGHKS and YYEKEE (reference sequence). V dropped 4 bases and J dropped 0 bases, with 14 bases sitting between them. This CDR3 region has 15 residues.

The chain has TRBV7-8 and TRBJ2-1; 7 bases line up with TRBD2. The J segment lost 4 bases and the V segment lost 4 bases, leaving 7 bases of the junction unmatched. The CDR3 spans 15 residues. Germline loops: CDR1 SGHVS, CDR2 FQNEAQ. The CDR3 loop reads CASSSRGGAYNEQFF. For the CDR3, the DNA is TGTGCCAGCAGCTCCCGCGGGGGTGCGTACAATGAGCAGTTCTTC.

V gene TRBV4-1 combines with J gene TRBJ1-5; a weak D match, TRBD1 (6 bases). This CDR3 is built from 17 residues. The germline gives CDR1 MGHRA, CDR2 YSYEKL. V lost 1 base and J 0 bases, leaving 13 bases between the germline ends. In DNA, the CDR3 is TGCGCCAGCAGCCAAGGCCCGGGCAGGGGTAGCAATCAGCCCCAGCATTTT. This codes for CASSQGPGRGSNQPQHF.

V gene TRBV9 combines with J gene TRBJ2-4; 7 nucleotides line up with TRBD1. The V and J ends lost 3 bases and 5 bases, in that order; junction bases with no gene match: 2. This CDR3 is built from 13 residues. Germline V gene data show CDR1 as SGDLS and CDR2 as YYNGEE. CDR3 sequence (DNA): TGTGCCAGCAGCGCAGGGGGTCAAAACATTCAGTACTTC. Its protein is CASSAGGQNIQYF.

The CDR3 DNA reads as TGTGCCAGCAGCTTGTGGGGCAGAGCTGCGTATTTT. Protein: CASSLWGRAAYF. The J gene is TRBJ2-3, the V gene TRBV5-6; weak D call: TRBD1 (5 bases). Trimming removed 1 base from V and 14 bases from J, with 14 bases in between. The CDR3 sequence is 12 residues long. The germline V gene has CDR1 SGHDT and CDR2 YYEEEE.

V usage is TRBV13 and J usage is TRBJ2-2, with D uncertain. This CDR3 comprises 12 residues. V was clipped by 5 bases and J by 5 bases, with 6 bases between them. Germline V gene sequence: CDR1 PRHDT, CDR2 FYEKMQ (reference sequence). Written as DNA, the CDR3 is TGTGCCAGCAGCCGTCATACCGGGGAGCTGTTTTTT. Its translation: CASSRHTGELFF. Complete variable domain (other parts from reference TRBV13 and TRBJ2-2): AAGVIQSPRHLIKEKRETATLKCYPIPRHDTVYWYQQGPGQDPQFLISFYEKMQSDKGSIPDRFSAQQFSDYHSELNMSSLELGDSALYFCASSRHTGELFFGEGSRLTVL.

The chain links TRBV2 to TRBJ2-5; weak D call: TRBD1 (6 bases). V gave up 6 bases and J gave up 3 bases, with 11 bases separating them. Germline CDR1 reads SNHLY; CDR2 reads FYNNEI. The CDR3 runs to 13 residues. DNA of the CDR3: TGTGCCAGCAGATCTTACAGGGAAGAGACCCAGTACTTC. Amino acid sequence: CASRSYREETQYF. Filled out from reference TRBV2 and TRBJ2-5, the complete variable domain reads EPEVTQTPSHQVTQMGQEVILRCVPISNHLYFYWYRQILGQKVEFLVSFYNNEISEKSEIFDDQFSVERPDGSNFTLKIRSTKLEDSAMYFCASRSYREETQYFGPGTRLLVL.

In its sample, this clone was seen once. The chain couples TRBV11-2 to TRBJ2-2; D is uncertain. V gave up 3 bases and J gave up 6 bases, with 8 bases separating them. Germline CDR1 reads SGHAT; CDR2 reads FQNNGV. This CDR3 comprises 13 residues. The CDR3 protein is CASSFSQPGELFF. The DNA of the CDR3 is TGTGCCAGCAGCTTTAGTCAGCCCGGGGAGCTGTTTTTT.

The table lists this clone with a count of one. The chain has TRBV6-4 and TRBJ1-2; 7 bases match TRBD1. The CDR3 has 14 amino acids. Germline V gene sequence: CDR1 MRHNA, CDR2 SNTAGT. The trim removed 4 bases at V and 9 bases at J, leaving 11 bases unmatched. The CDR3 DNA reads TGTGCCAGCAGTGGGAGACAGGGAGTAAGGAGCTACACCTTC. Translated: CASSGRQGVRSYTF.

The CDR3 DNA reads as TGTGCCACTCGGATAGCTGGGGCCAACGTCCTGACTTTC. Translation gives CATRIAGANVLTF. The gene calls are TRBV27 and TRBJ2-6; D is unresolved. Trimming cost V 10 bases and J 2 bases, with 9 bases left between them. The germline CDR1 and CDR2 sequences are MNHEY and SMNVEV (reference sequence). The CDR3 spans 13 residues.

This clone was detected only a few times. The chain uses TRBV5-6 and TRBJ2-7; 7 bases are shared with TRBD1. With V trimmed by 4 bases and J by 6 bases, 10 bases remained unmatched. The CDR3 consists of 14 residues. Germline V gene lookup returns CDR1 SGHDT and CDR2 YYEEEE. In DNA form, the CDR3 reads TGTGCCAGCAGCCACAGGGGTAGGTCGGGCGAGCAGTACTTC. It codes for CASSHRGRSGEQYF.

The gene calls are TRBV19 and TRBJ1-1; TRBD1 agrees at 7 bases. CDR1 LNHDA and CDR2 SQIVND come from the germline V gene (reference sequence). The V gene end was trimmed by 4 bases and the J gene end by 10 bases; junction bases not matched to a gene: 15. The CDR3 runs 15 residues. CDR3 in DNA: TGTGCCAGTAGTACAGTACAGGGGAGTGCGGTCGGAGCTTTCTTT. It yields the protein CASSTVQGSAVGAFF.

The chain combines TRBV5-1 with TRBJ2-3; 7 bases map to TRBD2. This CDR3 has 17 residues. Germline-derived CDR1 and CDR2 are SGHRS and YFSETQ. V lost 0 bases, J lost 0 bases, and 7 bases stayed unmatched. CDR3 loop: CASSLAKVAGSTDTQYF. The DNA for the CDR3 is TGCGCCAGCAGCTTGGCCAAGGTAGCGGGTAGCACAGATACGCAGTATTTT.

CDR3 DNA: TGTGCCACCAGCAGAGAGCGGCATCTCTATGAGCAGTTCTTC. Translated, it gives CATSRERHLYEQFF. The chain links TRBV15 to TRBJ2-1; D remains ambiguous. Germline CDR1 reads LNHNV; CDR2 reads YYDKDF (reference sequence). There are 14 residues in the CDR3. The ends were cut back, 0 bases at V and 8 bases at J, with 11 bases in the middle.

The genes are TRBV7-8 and TRBJ2-2; D uncertain. This CDR3 has 17 amino acids. CDR1 and CDR2 (germline): SGHVS, FQNEAQ. Trimming cost V 0 bases and J 3 bases, with 14 bases left between them. For the CDR3, the DNA is TGTGCCAGCAGCTTAGCGCGTGAATACACCTACACCGGGGAGCTGTTTTTT. Protein: CASSLAREYTYTGELFF. The whole variable domain, remainder taken from reference TRBV7-8 and TRBJ2-2, is GAGVSQSPRYKVAKRGQDVALRCDPISGHVSLFWYQQALGQGPEFLTYFQNEAQLDKSGLPSDRFFAERPEGSVSTLKIQRTQQEDSAVYLCASSLAREYTYTGELFFGEGSRLTVL.

This clone was found once. The chain carries TRBV7-9 and TRBJ2-2, with 10 bases that match TRBD2. This CDR3 is 16 amino acids long. Germline-derived CDR1 and CDR2 are SEHNR and FQNEAQ (reference sequence). V gave up 5 bases and J gave up 5 bases; unmatched junction bases: 8. The CDR3 sequence: CASSAAGLALTGELFF. CDR3 in DNA: TGTGCCAGCAGCGCGGCGGGACTAGCGTTAACCGGGGAGCTGTTTTTT. Drawing the rest from reference TRBV7-9 and TRBJ2-2, the complete variable domain is DTGVSQNPRHKITKRGQNVTFRCDPISEHNRLYWYRQTLGQGPEFLTYFQNEAQLEKSRLLSDRFSAERPKGSFSTLEIQRTEQGDSAMYLCASSAAGLALTGELFFGEGSRLTVL.

This rearrangement joins TRBV7-9 to TRBJ2-7, with D possibly TRBD1 on 5 matching bases. V was cut by 3 bases and J by 6 bases, with 15 bases left in between. This CDR3 is 14 amino acids long. Germline-derived CDR1 and CDR2 are SEHNR and FQNEAQ (reference sequence). The CDR3 here is CASSFPTVSGEQYF. Written as DNA, the CDR3 is TGTGCCAGCAGCTTTCCGACAGTTTCTGGCGAGCAGTACTTC.

The gene calls are TRBV30 and TRBJ1-2, with D unresolved. Trimming took 4 bases from V and 4 from J, leaving 13 bases between them. The V gene's germline CDR1 is GTSNPN and CDR2 SVGIG (reference sequence). The CDR3 is made up of 13 amino acids. The CDR3 here is CAWTGRTSYGYTF. DNA of the CDR3: TGTGCCTGGACCGGACGGACCTCCTATGGCTACACCTTC.